Sequencing of this T cell receptor beta chain was carried out in a study of blood T cells in healthy people across ages. The authors ran a second PCR of roughly 7 to 11 cycles using a sample-barcoded 5' primer and a J-beta primer mix. Each CDR3 protein gets one entry after TCRdb re-called the 5' RACE reads with MiXCR. The sample has approximately 1.5 million distinct CDR3 sequences, about 45% seen once. Donor samples were obtained from healthy Caucasian individuals from Russia, aged roughly 6 to 90. Extractions gave at least 5.5 micrograms of total RNA per sample. A few counts support this clonotype. Its cognate antigen is unknown. Broader study findings: It was the long-lived donors that had more naive CD4+ cells and higher diversity than aged donors.

CDR1 and CDR2 (germline): MNHEY, SMNVEV (reference sequence). The CDR3 runs 14 residues. The V gene lost 5 bases and the J gene lost 3 bases, with 13 bases spanning the gap. The sequence was collected from a woman between 18 and 29 years old in good health. Source material: blood. The rearrangement uses TRBV27 and TRBJ1-1; D remains ambiguous. The chain's CDR3 is CASSQAGVYTEAFF. As DNA, the CDR3 is TGTGCCAGCAGTCAGGCCGGGGTATACACTGAAGCTTTCTTT.